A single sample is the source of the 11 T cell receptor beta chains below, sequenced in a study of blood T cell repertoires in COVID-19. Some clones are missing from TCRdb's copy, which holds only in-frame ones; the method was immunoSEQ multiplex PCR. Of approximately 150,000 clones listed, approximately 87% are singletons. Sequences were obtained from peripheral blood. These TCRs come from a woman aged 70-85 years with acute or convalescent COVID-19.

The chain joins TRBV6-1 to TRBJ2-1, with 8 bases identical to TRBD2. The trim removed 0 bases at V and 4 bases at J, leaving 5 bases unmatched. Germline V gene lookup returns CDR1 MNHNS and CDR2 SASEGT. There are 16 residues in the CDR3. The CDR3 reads CASSEALAGLYNEQFF. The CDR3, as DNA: TGTGCCAGCAGTGAAGCATTAGCGGGGCTGTACAATGAGCAGTTCTTC.

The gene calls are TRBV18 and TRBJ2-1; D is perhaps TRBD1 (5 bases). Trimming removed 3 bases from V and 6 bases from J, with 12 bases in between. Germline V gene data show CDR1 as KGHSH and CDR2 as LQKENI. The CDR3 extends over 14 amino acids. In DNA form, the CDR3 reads TGTGCCAGCTCACCCGACAGTAGTTCCAATGAGCAGTTCTTC. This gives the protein CASSPDSSSNEQFF.

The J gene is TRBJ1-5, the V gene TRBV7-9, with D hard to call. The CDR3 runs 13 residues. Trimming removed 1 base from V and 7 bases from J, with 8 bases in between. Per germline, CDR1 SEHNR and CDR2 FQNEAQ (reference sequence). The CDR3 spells CASSLGSRQPQHF. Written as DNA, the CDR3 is TGTGCCAGCAGCTTAGGGTCACGGCAGCCCCAGCATTTT.

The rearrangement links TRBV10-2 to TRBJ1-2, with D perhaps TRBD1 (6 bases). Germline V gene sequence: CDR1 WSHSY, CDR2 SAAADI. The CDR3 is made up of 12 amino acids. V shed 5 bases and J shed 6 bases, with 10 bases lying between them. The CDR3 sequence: CASSITGNGYTF. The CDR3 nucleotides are TGCGCCAGCAGTATTACAGGGAATGGCTACACCTTC.

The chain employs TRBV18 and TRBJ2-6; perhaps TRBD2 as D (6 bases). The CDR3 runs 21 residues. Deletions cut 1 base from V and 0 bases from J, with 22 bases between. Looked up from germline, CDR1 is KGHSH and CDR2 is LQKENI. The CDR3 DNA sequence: TGTGCCAGCTCACCACTTTTTTCTAGCGCAAAAGATAACTCTGGGGCCAACGTCCTGACTTTC. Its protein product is CASSPLFSSAKDNSGANVLTF.

The CDR3 nucleotides read TGTGCCAGCAGTTACTGGCTAGCGGGAACCTACAATGAGCAGTTCTTC. Its protein product is CASSYWLAGTYNEQFF. The gene calls are TRBV6-2 or TRBV6-3 and TRBJ2-1; 9 bases agree with TRBD2. In germline, CDR1 is MNHEY, CDR2 SVGEGT. The V segment lost 1 base and the J segment 2 bases; nucleotides outside the gene matches: 3. The CDR3 runs 16 residues.

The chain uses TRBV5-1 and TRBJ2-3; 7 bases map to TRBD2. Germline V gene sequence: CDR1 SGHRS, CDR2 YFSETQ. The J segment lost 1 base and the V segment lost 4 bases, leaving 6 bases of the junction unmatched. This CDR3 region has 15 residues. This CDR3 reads CASSPMAGGTDTQYF. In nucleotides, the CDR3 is TGCGCCAGCAGCCCGATGGCGGGGGGCACAGATACGCAGTATTTT.

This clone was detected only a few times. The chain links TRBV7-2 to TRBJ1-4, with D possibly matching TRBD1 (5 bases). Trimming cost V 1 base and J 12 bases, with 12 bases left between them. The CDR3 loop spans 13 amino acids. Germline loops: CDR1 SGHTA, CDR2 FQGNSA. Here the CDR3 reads CASSLDSAGQLFF. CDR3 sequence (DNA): TGTGCCAGCAGCTTAGATTCGGCAGGGCAACTGTTTTTT.

CDR3 sequence: CASTHHTGPNYGYTF. In nucleotides, the CDR3 is TGTGCCAGCACCCATCACACGGGTCCTAACTATGGCTACACCTTC. J is TRBJ1-2 and V is TRBV6-5; D ambiguous. V was trimmed by 7 bases and J by 0 bases, leaving 15 bases between them. From germline, CDR1 is MNHEY and CDR2 SVGAGI. The CDR3 sequence is 15 residues long.

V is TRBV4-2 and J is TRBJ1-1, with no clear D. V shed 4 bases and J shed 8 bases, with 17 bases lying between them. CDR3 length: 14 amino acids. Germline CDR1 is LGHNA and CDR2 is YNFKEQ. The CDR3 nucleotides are TGTGCCAGCAGCCTCCCGGGTTTTCTCGGGGAAGCTTTCTTT. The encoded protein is CASSLPGFLGEAFF.

The CDR3 DNA follows: TGTGCCAGCAGTTTAAGGCAGGGTGCTGGCTACACCTTC. Translated, it gives CASSLRQGAGYTF. V usage is TRBV12-3 or TRBV12-4 and J usage is TRBJ1-2; possible D gene TRBD1, 5 bases. CDR3 length: 13 amino acids. Between the trimmed V and J ends, which lost 2 bases and 7 bases, there was a span of 11 bases.